This TCR beta chain came from a study of early stage breast cancer tumors. Study as a whole: ER+/PR+/HER2- status applied to about 80% of the 16 invasive breast tumors.

This clone has just one count. The CDR3 sequence is 14 residues long. The germline V gene encodes CDR1 SGHTA and CDR2 FQGTGA. The ends lost 6 bases at V and 2 bases at J; junction bases unmatched: 4. The assay was immunoSEQ multiplex PCR, and TCRdb's table has in-frame clones only and misses some. This table has fewer than 50,000 clones, about two thirds appearing once. This chain uses TRBV7-3 with TRBJ1-2; TRBD1 matches at 9 bases. This receptor was obtained from a person aged 45-60 years with breast cancer. The sample consisted of blood. CDR3 bases: TGTGCCAGCAGGTCCGGGACAGGGAACTATGGCTACACCTTC. The encoded protein is CASRSGTGNYGYTF.